The clone carrying this T cell receptor beta chain was seen a handful of times. The antigen is undetermined. A universal primer site and UMIs were added as TCR cDNA was made by 5'RACE template switching. TCRdb independently ran MiXCR on the 5' RACE reads; one entry per CDR3 protein. The profile shows about 350,000 distinct CDR3 sequences, roughly 4% of them singletons. These data come from a study of T cells after yellow fever vaccination. Study as a whole: It was SMART-Seq v4 Ultra Low Input that prepared the fractions with low cell numbers.

Broader study findings: Abundant contaminating clonotypes from the bulk population could appear in FACS-sorted repertoires.

From germline, CDR1 is SGHRS and CDR2 YFSETQ. The CDR3 length is 15 residues. J was trimmed by 1 base and V by 3 bases; bases with no gene match: 4. Sample: PBMCs, taken 5 days after the yellow fever booster vaccination. The chain couples TRBV5-1 to TRBJ1-3; TRBD1 matches at 7 bases. The receptor's source is a man between 18 and 35 years old who received the YFV17D yellow fever vaccine. CDR3 amino acids: CASSSGTASGNTIYF. The CDR3 DNA sequence: TGCGCCAGCAGCTCCGGGACAGCTTCTGGAAACACCATATATTTT.